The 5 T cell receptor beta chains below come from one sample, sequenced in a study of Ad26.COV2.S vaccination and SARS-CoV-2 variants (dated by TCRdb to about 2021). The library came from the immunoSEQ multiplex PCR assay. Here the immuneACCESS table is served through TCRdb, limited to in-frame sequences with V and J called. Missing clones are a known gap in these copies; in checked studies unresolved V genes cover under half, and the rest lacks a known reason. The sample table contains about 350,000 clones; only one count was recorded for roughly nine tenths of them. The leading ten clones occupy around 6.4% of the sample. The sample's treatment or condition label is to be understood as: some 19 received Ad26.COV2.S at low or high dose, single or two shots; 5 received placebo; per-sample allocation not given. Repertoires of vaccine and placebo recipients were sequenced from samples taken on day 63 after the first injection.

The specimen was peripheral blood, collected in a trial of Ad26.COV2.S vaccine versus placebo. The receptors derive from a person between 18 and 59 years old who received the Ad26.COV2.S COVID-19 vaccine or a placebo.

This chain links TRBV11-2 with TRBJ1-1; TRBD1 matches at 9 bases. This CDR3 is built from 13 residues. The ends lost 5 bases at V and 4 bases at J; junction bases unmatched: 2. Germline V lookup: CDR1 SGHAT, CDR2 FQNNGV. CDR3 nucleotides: TGTGCCAGCAGCATGACAGGGGGCACTGAAGCTTTCTTT. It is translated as CASSMTGGTEAFF.

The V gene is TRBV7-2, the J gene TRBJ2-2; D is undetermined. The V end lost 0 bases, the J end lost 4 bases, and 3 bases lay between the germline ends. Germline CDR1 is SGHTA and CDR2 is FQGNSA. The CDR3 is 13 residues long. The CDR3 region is CASSLAVTGELFF. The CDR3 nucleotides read TGTGCCAGCAGCTTAGCGGTCACCGGGGAGCTGTTTTTT.

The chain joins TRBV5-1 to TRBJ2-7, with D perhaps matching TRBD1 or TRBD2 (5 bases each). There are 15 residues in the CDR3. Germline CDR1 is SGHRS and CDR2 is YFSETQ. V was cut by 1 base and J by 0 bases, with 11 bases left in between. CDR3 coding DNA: TGCGCCAGCAGCTTGAATCCAGGGAGCTCCTACGAGCAGTACTTC. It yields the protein CASSLNPGSSYEQYF.

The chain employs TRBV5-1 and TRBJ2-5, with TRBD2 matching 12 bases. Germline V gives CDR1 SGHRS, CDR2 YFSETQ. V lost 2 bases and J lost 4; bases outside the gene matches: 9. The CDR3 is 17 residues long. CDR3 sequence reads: CASSFPSGRAAGETQYF. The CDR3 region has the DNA TGCGCCAGCAGCTTTCCTAGCGGGAGGGCCGCGGGAGAGACCCAGTACTTC.

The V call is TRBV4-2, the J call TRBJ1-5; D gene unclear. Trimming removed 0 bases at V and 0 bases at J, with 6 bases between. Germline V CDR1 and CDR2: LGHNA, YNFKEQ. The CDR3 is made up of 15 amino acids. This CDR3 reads CASSQDGFSNQPQHF. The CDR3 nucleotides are TGTGCCAGCAGCCAAGACGGTTTTAGCAATCAGCCCCAGCATTTT.